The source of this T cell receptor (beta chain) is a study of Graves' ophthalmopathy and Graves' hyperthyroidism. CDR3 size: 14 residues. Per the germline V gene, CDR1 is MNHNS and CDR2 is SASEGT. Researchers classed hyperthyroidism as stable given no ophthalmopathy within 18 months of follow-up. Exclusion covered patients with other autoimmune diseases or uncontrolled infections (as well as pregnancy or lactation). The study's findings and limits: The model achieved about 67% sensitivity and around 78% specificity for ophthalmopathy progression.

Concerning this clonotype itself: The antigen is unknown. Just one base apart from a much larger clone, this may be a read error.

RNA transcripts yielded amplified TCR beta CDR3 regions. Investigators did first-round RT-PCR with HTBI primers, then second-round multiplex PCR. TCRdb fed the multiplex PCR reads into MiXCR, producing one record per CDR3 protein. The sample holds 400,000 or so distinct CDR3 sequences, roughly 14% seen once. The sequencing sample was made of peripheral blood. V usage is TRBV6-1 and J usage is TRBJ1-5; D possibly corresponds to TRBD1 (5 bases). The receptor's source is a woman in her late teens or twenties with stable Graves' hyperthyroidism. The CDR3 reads CVSSESGGPQPQHF. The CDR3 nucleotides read TGTGTCAGCAGTGAAAGTGGGGGTCCTCAGCCCCAGCATTTT.